The 25 T cell receptor beta chains below all came from one sample that was sequenced in a study of Graves' ophthalmopathy and Graves' hyperthyroidism. Amplified material comprised TCR beta CDR3 regions derived from RNA transcripts. The library came from an HTBI-primed first-round RT-PCR and a second-round multiplex PCR. TCRdb reprocessed the multiplex PCR reads with MiXCR, giving one entry per CDR3 protein. The table has just over 600,000 distinct CDR3 sequences, approximately 22% seen once. What was sequenced was peripheral blood. The source is a woman aged 18 to 35 with stable Graves' hyperthyroidism. Some clones in this sample may be carry-over from other donors' samples.

This clonotype was picked up many times. The chain links TRBV20-1 to TRBJ2-5; D gene unclear. Trimming cost V 5 bases and J 5 bases, with 18 bases left between them. Germline V gene sequence: CDR1 DFQATT, CDR2 SNEGSKA (reference sequence). The CDR3 covers 14 residues. The CDR3 nucleotides are TGCAGTGCTGAAGCCGGTCCCCCCAGTGAGACCCAGTACTTC. Amino acids: CSAEAGPPSETQYF.

Note on this clonotype: Germline is not matched at one junction end, which may reflect a read error. The chain couples TRBV7-2 to TRBJ2-2, with TRBD2 matching 8 bases. Germline V lookup: CDR1 SGHTA, CDR2 FQGNSA. The CDR3 has 15 residues. The CDR3 bases are TGTGCCAGCAGCTTAATAGCGGGAAGCACCGGGGAGCTGTGTTTT. It specifies CASSLIAGSTGELCF.

The gene calls are TRBV12-3 or TRBV12-4 and TRBJ1-1, with TRBD1 matching over 9 bases. The CDR3 is made up of 14 amino acids. The trim removed 6 bases at V and 6 bases at J, leaving 8 bases unmatched. DNA for the CDR3: TGTGCCAGCAGCCTCCGGGACAGGGCTGCTGAAGCTTTCTTT. It codes for CASSLRDRAAEAFF.

This clonotype occurred many times. The chain employs TRBV30 and TRBJ1-2; 7 bases map to TRBD1. The ends lost 0 bases at V and 3 bases at J; junction bases unmatched: 4. The germline V gene encodes CDR1 GTSNPN and CDR2 SVGIG (reference sequence). CDR3 length: 14 residues. The CDR3 sequence: CAWSVSGGDYGYTF. The CDR3 region has the DNA TGTGCCTGGAGTGTATCAGGGGGGGACTATGGCTACACCTTC.

This clonotype was recorded many times. The chain links TRBV6-2 or TRBV6-3 to TRBJ2-7; D is undetermined. The CDR3 consists of 10 residues. V lost 7 bases and J lost 5, with 6 bases in between. In germline, CDR1 is MNHEY, CDR2 SVGEGT. The CDR3 protein is CASTSHEQYF. The CDR3 nucleotides are TGTGCCAGCACTTCCCACGAGCAGTACTTC.

This clonotype has a count of ten or more. The chain employs TRBV12-3 or TRBV12-4 and TRBJ2-2; D is ambiguous. The CDR3 has 14 residues. Deletions cut 5 bases from V and 5 bases from J, with 12 bases between. CDR3 DNA sequence: TGTGCCAGCAGTCCCCCGCTGTTTACCGGGGAGCTGTTTTTT. This sequence encodes CASSPPLFTGELFF.

The chain couples TRBV28 to TRBJ1-2; maybe TRBD1 (6 bases). Per germline, CDR1 MDHEN and CDR2 SYDVKM. This CDR3 is 13 amino acids long. The V end lost 6 bases, the J end lost 4 bases, and 12 bases lay between the germline ends. CDR3 protein: CASSSLGAYGYTF. The CDR3 DNA sequence: TGTGCCAGCAGCTCCCTGGGGGCCTATGGCTACACCTTC.

Only a few counts were recorded for this clonotype. The chain carries TRBV6-1 and TRBJ2-3, with unresolved D. The germline V and J ends were trimmed by 7 bases and 5 bases, with 10 bases remaining between them. Germline V lookup: CDR1 MNHNS, CDR2 SASEGT. This CDR3 has 12 residues. CDR3 nucleotides: TGTGCCAGCAAGGCTGGGAAAGATACGCAGTATTTT. This gives the protein CASKAGKDTQYF.

This clonotype turned up a few times. This chain connects TRBV18 to TRBJ1-1, with D maybe TRBD1 (6 bases). The CDR3 has 15 amino acids. The germline gives CDR1 KGHSH, CDR2 LQKENI. V was pared by 4 bases and J by 4 bases, with 16 bases between. As DNA, the CDR3 is TGTGCCAGCTCACACAAATCCAAGGGGGGCACTGAAGCTTTCTTT. This codes for CASSHKSKGGTEAFF.

This clonotype was counted ten times or more. The gene calls are TRBV6-1 and TRBJ1-2; 8 bases agree with TRBD1. Germline lookup yields CDR1 MNHNS and CDR2 SASEGT. The V and J ends lost 6 bases and 4 bases, in that order; junction bases with no gene match: 7. The length of the CDR3 is 14 residues. The CDR3 reads CASRKTGGGYGYTF. CDR3 bases: TGTGCCAGCAGGAAAACAGGGGGTGGCTATGGCTACACCTTC.

The sample holds many counts of this clonotype. This chain joins TRBV27 and TRBJ2-7; unclear D gene. In germline, CDR1 is MNHEY, CDR2 SMNVEV (reference sequence). The CDR3 extends over 14 amino acids. V shed 0 bases and J shed 7 bases, with 13 bases lying between them. Here the CDR3 reads CASSLSSSSEEQYF. Here the CDR3 DNA reads TGTGCCAGCAGTTTATCGTCCTCCTCGGAGGAGCAGTACTTC.

The chain combines TRBV9 with TRBJ1-1, with a possible D match to TRBD1 (5 bases). Between the trimmed V and J ends, which lost 2 bases and 0 bases, there was a span of 8 bases. Germline assignment: CDR1 SGDLS and CDR2 YYNGEE. The CDR3 is 14 amino acids. CDR3 nucleotide sequence: TGTGCCAGCAGCGTGGGGACCATGAACACTGAAGCTTTCTTT. This gives the protein CASSVGTMNTEAFF.

This clonotype was seen many times. The V and J genes are TRBV6-5 and TRBJ2-7, with D maybe TRBD2 (5 bases). The ends were cut back, 4 bases at V and 5 bases at J, with 15 bases in the middle. CDR1 is MNHEY, CDR2 SVGAGI, per germline. The CDR3 is 14 residues long. In DNA form, the CDR3 reads TGTGCCAGCAGTTTTTACGTCGGTAGCGACGAGCAGTACTTC. Translated: CASSFYVGSDEQYF.

This clonotype was detected ten times or more. In DNA form, the CDR3 reads TGTGCCATCAGTGAGAAGCCCGGGACGGAGGCCCTAGGGCAGTACTTC. As protein: CAISEKPGTEALGQYF. V and J are TRBV10-3 and TRBJ2-7; D might be TRBD1 or TRBD2, each matching 5 bases. V was cut by 2 bases and J by 9 bases, with 23 bases left in between. Germline V gene sequence: CDR1 ENHRY, CDR2 SYGVKD. The CDR3 has 16 amino acids.

This clonotype was counted many times. This sequence joins TRBV2 and TRBJ1-2; TRBD1 agrees at 8 bases. Germline assignment: CDR1 SNHLY and CDR2 FYNNEI. Trimming removed 8 bases from V and 4 bases from J; junction bases left unmatched: 9. CDR3 length: 14 amino acids. The CDR3 DNA is TGTGCCAGCTCTTCCCGGACAGGGCCCTATGGCTACACCTTC. Protein product: CASSSRTGPYGYTF.

There are many counts of this clonotype. V and J are TRBV5-1 and TRBJ1-1; possibly TRBD1 for D (5 bases). This CDR3 comprises 14 residues. Trimming removed 2 bases from V and 4 bases from J, with 12 bases in between. Germline V gene lookup returns CDR1 SGHRS and CDR2 YFSETQ. CDR3 nucleotides: TGCGCCAGCAGCTTTGGGGGTCAGGGCACTGAAGCTTTCTTT. It yields the protein CASSFGGQGTEAFF.

This clonotype was detected a few times. CDR3: CASSEKTGNGPKNIQYF. The CDR3 nucleotides read TGTGCCAGCAGTGAGAAGACAGGGAACGGGCCCAAAAACATTCAGTACTTC. The chain couples TRBV6-1 to TRBJ2-4, with TRBD1 matching 7 bases. Germline CDR1 reads MNHNS; CDR2 reads SASEGT. The trim removed 3 bases at V and 2 bases at J, leaving 10 bases unmatched. The CDR3 totals 17 residues.

The chain couples TRBV5-1 to TRBJ2-4; D not resolved. The CDR3 has 15 residues. CDR1 and CDR2 (germline): SGHRS, YFSETQ. The V gene lost 4 bases and the J gene lost 6 bases, with 17 bases spanning the gap. CDR3 loop: CASSDRSPPRNIQYF. CDR3 nucleotide sequence: TGCGCCAGCAGCGATAGATCACCCCCCCGAAACATTCAGTACTTC.

This clonotype was seen at least ten times. The chain uses TRBV12-3 or TRBV12-4 and TRBJ2-5; D may be TRBD2 (5 bases). The ends were cut back, 6 bases at V and 3 bases at J, with 14 bases in the middle. The CDR3 has 14 amino acids. In nucleotides, the CDR3 is TGTGCCAGCAGCATAAACGGGGTAAAAGAGACCCAGTACTTC. It yields the protein CASSINGVKETQYF.

The gene calls are TRBV6-1 and TRBJ2-7, with 13 bases lining up with TRBD2. The CDR3 is made up of 15 amino acids. With 6 bases clipped from V and 5 bases from J, the junction kept 7 bases outside the gene matches. The germline CDR1 and CDR2 sequences are MNHNS and SASEGT. This CDR3 is CASSPEGLAGHEQYF. CDR3 DNA sequence: TGTGCCAGCAGCCCAGAGGGACTAGCGGGACACGAGCAGTACTTC.

The rearrangement joins TRBV4-1 to TRBJ2-2, with D hard to call. The germline CDR1 and CDR2 sequences are MGHRA and YSYEKL. This CDR3 spans 17 amino acids. V lost 0 bases and J lost 1, with 12 bases in between. CDR3 in amino acids: CASSQDTQLKNTGELFF. The CDR3 DNA is TGCGCCAGCAGCCAAGATACCCAACTTAAGAACACCGGGGAGCTGTTTTTT.

This clonotype was seen a handful of times. The chain joins TRBV19 to TRBJ2-7, with D possibly TRBD2 on 6 matching bases. V lost 3 bases and J lost 0, with 12 bases in between. This CDR3 is 15 amino acids long. The germline gives CDR1 LNHDA, CDR2 SQIVND (reference sequence). The DNA of the CDR3 is TGTGCCAGTAGTATTTACGGGGGAAGCTCCTACGAGCAGTACTTC. Its translation: CASSIYGGSSYEQYF.

J is TRBJ2-7 and V is TRBV5-1, with 9 bases lining up with TRBD1. Trimming removed 7 bases from V and 5 bases from J; junction bases left unmatched: 7. Germline V gene data show CDR1 as SGHRS and CDR2 as YFSETQ. The CDR3 consists of 13 residues. CDR3 nucleotide sequence: TGCGCCAGCGGTGGGACAGGGTACCACGAGCAGTACGTC. This translates into CASGGTGYHEQYV.

This clonotype has a handful of counts. The CDR3 DNA reads TGCAGTGCTAGAGATAGCCGGGTTCTGGATGGCTACACCTTC. Protein product: CSARDSRVLDGYTF. V gene TRBV20-1 combines with J gene TRBJ1-2; D call uncertain. In germline, CDR1 is DFQATT, CDR2 SNEGSKA (reference sequence). Between the trimmed V and J ends, which lost 0 bases and 6 bases, there was a span of 14 bases. This CDR3 has 14 residues.

This clonotype was observed at least ten times. This rearrangement joins TRBV6-1 to TRBJ1-2; TRBD1 might be the D (5 bases). The CDR3 spans 16 residues. Germline assignment: CDR1 MNHNS and CDR2 SASEGT. V was trimmed by 8 bases and J by 6 bases, leaving 25 bases between them. The CDR3 sequence is CASATSPEGPSDGYTF. The CDR3 bases are TGTGCCAGCGCTACCAGCCCAGAGGGGCCGAGTGATGGCTACACCTTC.